This TCR beta chain derives from a study of blood T cell repertoires in COVID-19. Only in-frame clones appear in the TCRdb table, and some are missing; sequencing was by immunoSEQ multiplex PCR. The sample includes more than 150,000 clones, approximately 82% seen only once; the top ten take roughly a sixth. The source material was PBMCs or T cells enriched from blood (not recorded which). The source of this sequence is a woman aged 50 to 60 who had recovered from COVID-19.

CDR3 in amino acids: CASRYQGPPSSGANVLTF. CDR3 nucleotides: TGTGCCAGCAGGTACCAGGGTCCCCCCAGCTCTGGGGCCAACGTCCTGACTTTC. The chain links TRBV27 to TRBJ2-6, with a tentative D call TRBD1 (5 bases). CDR3 length equals 18 residues. Germline V gene lookup returns CDR1 MNHEY and CDR2 SMNVEV (reference sequence). V lost 6 bases, J lost 0 bases, and 18 bases lay in between.